The clone carrying this TCR beta chain was picked up one time. This entry belongs to a study of blood T cell repertoires in COVID-19. Across the whole study: T cells, B-cell-depleted T cells, or PBMCs supplied cDNA or gDNA.

The assay was immunoSEQ multiplex PCR, and TCRdb's table has in-frame clones only and misses some. The data show approximately 180,000 clones, more than 80% seen once. Germline V CDR1 and CDR2: MNHEY, SMNVEV (reference sequence). The V gene end was trimmed by 3 bases and the J gene end by 11 bases; junction bases not matched to a gene: 16. This CDR3 has 17 amino acids. This rearrangement joins TRBV27 to TRBJ1-4, with 9 bases aligning to TRBD1. The TCR sequence derives from a woman older than 75 with COVID-19, enrolled during active disease. The specimen was peripheral blood. CDR3 sequence: CASSFWTGVGGVMKLFF. DNA for the CDR3: TGTGCCAGCAGTTTTTGGACAGGGGTGGGGGGGGTGATGAAACTGTTTTTT.